This entry is about one T cell receptor (beta chain). The specificity of this receptor is unknown. The junction differs from germline at one of its ends, possibly a read error. From the cysteine through the phenylalanine, the CDR3 covers 14 amino acids. The retained sequence is limited to the CDR3, 42 bases, with the frame set at the first base. As encoded in the germline V gene (reference sequence), CDR1 is PRHDT while CDR2 is FYEKMQ. An Illumina MiSeq was used to sequence the TCRbeta libraries, yielding an average of around 42,000 productive templates per sample. TCRbeta CDR3 libraries were generated with the immunoSEQ assay using multiplex PCR amplification. The study's processing was this. Repertoire diversity was computed as previously defined, with values near 0 indicating extremely monoclonal samples. The source is immuneACCESS, and TCRdb retained only in-frame sequences with V and J called. Part of the clones is not carried over; for the studies checked, unresolved V genes explain less than half of this, and the remainder is unexplained. V, J and clone size derive from that table, while D and trimming were established from the DNA sequence. The sample table shows 4,700 or so clones, and 55% are seen once. The ten largest clones represent about three fifths of the sample.

The same DNA, extracted from blood mononuclear cells, served for both the TCR sequencing and the STAT3 sequencing. This record comes from a study of STAT3 mutations in large granular lymphocyte leukemia (dated by TCRdb to the late 2010s). With regard to the full study: Roughly half of the T-LGLL patients who were sequenced longitudinally carried canonical activating STAT3 mutations. From an initial cohort of 207 LGL patients, roughly 17 representative T-LGLL cases were selected for longitudinal TCRbeta and STAT3 sequencing. More than half of T-LGLL patients received one or more immunosuppressive therapy regimens, with hematologic response in around 40% of those treated. As controls, the study also included longitudinal sequencing of a couple of patients with natural killer LGL leukemia. To reconstruct clonal hierarchy and dynamics, serial deep sequencing of TCRbeta CDR3 and STAT3 was performed in patients with T-cell large granular lymphocyte leukemia. On average, sequencing was done at under 5 time points per patient, with the number of samplings ranging from 2 to 8.

On the study overall, not on this receptor specifically: Persisting codominant clonotypes in some patients meant a small but highly pathogenic clone may have been missed. TCR clonotype switching after therapy was seen in about 35% of the 18 patients, with all newly emerging clones being STAT3 wild type. The linking of therapy response to changes in TCR clonal burden was complicated by variable intervals between samplings and differing treatment regimens. The burden of the dominant TCR clone was higher than the STAT3 mutant burden in several patients, which suggests that the STAT3 mutation arose secondarily inside a clone that had already expanded. Every T-LGLL patient showed at least one immunodominant TCRbeta clonotype, and about half showed multiple immunodominant subclonotypes. Because no samples were available when a clone first appeared, clonal expansion was inferred from samplings taken at other points.

The receptor chain draws on TRBV13 and TRBJ2-7; TRBD2 matches 12 bases in the middle. This TCR derives from a male patient aged 45-59 years with T-cell large granular lymphocyte leukemia. Some clones in this sample may be carry-over from other donors' samples. The age is the age at diagnosis. What was sequenced was peripheral blood mononuclear cells. The DNA reads as follows: TGTGCCAGCAGCTCGGGACTAGCGGGTAACGAGCCGTACTTC. It is translated as CASSSGLAGNEPYF.